The 25 T cell receptor beta chains below were found in one sample sequenced in a study of cytomegalovirus exposure and HLA in healthy donors. The PCR had 60 Vbeta and 13 Jbeta primers. Clones were sequenced by immunoSEQ multiplex PCR, and TCRdb holds only the in-frame ones, with some missing. Seen in this sample are about 140,000 clones; the ten most common clones hold approximately 2%. The sequenced material came from PBMCs. These receptors were taken from a woman aged 18-29 years in good health and CMV-seronegative.

The genes are TRBV9 and TRBJ2-1, with TRBD2 identical over 9 bases. V shed 4 bases and J 5 bases; nucleotides not matched to a gene: 10. The CDR3 is 16 residues long. Germline CDR1 and CDR2: SGDLS and YYNGEE. The CDR3 loop reads CASSSAGAGGDNEQFF. The DNA of the CDR3 is TGTGCCAGCAGCTCAGCAGGGGCGGGAGGGGACAATGAGCAGTTCTTC.

This sequence joins TRBV27 and TRBJ2-1, with 9 bases lining up with TRBD2. This CDR3 is built from 15 residues. From germline, CDR1 is MNHEY and CDR2 SMNVEV (reference sequence). V trimming: 2 bases; J trimming: 4 bases; junction bases outside the gene matches: 3. CDR3 amino acids: CASSLAGGIYNEQFF. The CDR3 coding sequence is TGTGCCAGCAGTTTAGCGGGAGGGATATACAATGAGCAGTTCTTC.

The chain joins TRBV19 to TRBJ1-2; tentatively, D is TRBD1 (5 bases). CDR3 length: 15 amino acids. Trimming pared 1 base from V and 3 bases from J, leaving 12 bases between. Germline values: CDR1 LNHDA, CDR2 SQIVND (reference sequence). CDR3 in DNA: TGTGCCAGTAGTATAGGCACAGGCCTCGACTATGGCTACACCTTC. Translating it yields CASSIGTGLDYGYTF.

CDR3 residues: CASSDGTSPSDEQFF. CDR3 bases: TGCGCCAGCAGTGACGGGACTTCCCCCTCGGATGAGCAGTTCTTC. The genes are TRBV10-1 and TRBJ2-1; TRBD2 is a possible D gene (6 bases). Germline V lookup: CDR1 WNHNN, CDR2 SYGVQD (reference sequence). V gave up 3 bases and J gave up 8 bases, with 17 bases separating them. The CDR3 has 15 amino acids.

V gene TRBV19 combines with J gene TRBJ2-7; no clear D. CDR3 length: 11 residues. CDR1 LNHDA and CDR2 SQIVND come from the germline V gene (reference sequence). V was clipped by 4 bases and J by 6 bases, with 7 bases between them. The CDR3 reads CASSTVSEQYF. The CDR3 DNA sequence: TGTGCCAGTAGTACCGTGTCCGAGCAGTACTTC.

The gene calls are TRBV14 and TRBJ2-5; TRBD2 agrees at 7 bases. The germline V gene has CDR1 SGHDN and CDR2 FVKESK. V lost 1 base, J lost 3 bases, and 17 bases stayed unmatched. The CDR3 totals 19 residues. The CDR3 protein is CASSQVGLAAVLGEETQYF. In DNA form, the CDR3 reads TGTGCCAGCAGCCAAGTTGGCCTAGCGGCAGTGCTGGGGGAAGAGACCCAGTACTTC. Complete variable domain (other parts from reference TRBV14 and TRBJ2-5): EAGVTQFPSHSVIEKGQTVTLRCDPISGHDNLYWYRRVMGKEIKFLLHFVKESKQDESGMPNNRFLAERTGGTYSTLKVQPAELEDSGVYFCASSQVGLAAVLGEETQYFGPGTRLLVL.

CDR3: CASSLEGRAGVDTQYF. CDR3 in DNA: TGTGCCAGCAGCTTAGAGGGGAGGGCCGGGGTGGATACGCAGTATTTT. The rearrangement uses TRBV7-2 and TRBJ2-3; TRBD2 matches 7 bases. This CDR3 spans 16 amino acids. Germline V lookup: CDR1 SGHTA, CDR2 FQGNSA. V shed 1 base, J shed 6 bases, and the junction held 10 bases outside the gene matches. The full variable domain, completed using reference TRBV7-2 and TRBJ2-3, is GAGVSQSPSNKVTEKGKDVELRCDPISGHTALYWYRQSLGQGLEFLIYFQGNSAPDKSGLPSDRFSAERTGGSVSTLTIQRTQQEDSAVYLCASSLEGRAGVDTQYFGPGTRLTVL.

J is TRBJ1-2 and V is TRBV27, with D perhaps matching TRBD1 (5 bases). Germline CDR1 reads MNHEY; CDR2 reads SMNVEV (reference sequence). V dropped 2 bases and J dropped 2 bases, with 6 bases sitting between them. This CDR3 has 13 residues. The CDR3: CASSLQGNYGYTF. As DNA, the CDR3 is TGTGCCAGCAGTTTACAGGGCAACTATGGCTACACCTTC.

The rearrangement links TRBV7-3 to TRBJ2-5, with unresolved D. This CDR3 has 14 residues. Trimming pared 0 bases from V and 1 base from J, leaving 6 bases between. Per the germline V gene, CDR1 is SGHTA and CDR2 is FQGTGA. The CDR3 region is CASSLTGIQETQYF. For the CDR3, the DNA is TGTGCCAGCAGCTTAACGGGCATCCAAGAGACCCAGTACTTC.

The gene calls are TRBV7-2 and TRBJ1-4; 10 bases line up with TRBD1. Germline V gene data show CDR1 as SGHTA and CDR2 as FQGNSA. The V segment lost 4 bases and the J segment 6 bases; nucleotides outside the gene matches: 8. The CDR3 extends over 16 amino acids. This chain's CDR3 is CASSSRPGTGDEKLFF. The CDR3 bases are TGTGCCAGCAGCTCCAGACCCGGGACAGGGGATGAAAAACTGTTTTTT.

The chain has TRBV5-5 and TRBJ2-7, with D possibly being TRBD1 (6 bases). V dropped 4 bases and J dropped 2 bases, with 13 bases sitting between them. The CDR3 extends over 14 amino acids. Germline V gene sequence: CDR1 SGHKS, CDR2 YYEKEE (reference sequence). The CDR3, as DNA: TGTGCCAGCAGCCGACAGGTACACCCCTACGAGCAGTACGTC. It yields the protein CASSRQVHPYEQYV.

The V and J genes are TRBV5-1 and TRBJ1-2; D possibly corresponds to TRBD1 (6 bases). Germline values: CDR1 SGHRS, CDR2 YFSETQ. CDR3 size: 13 residues. With 4 bases removed from V and 2 bases from J, the gap between germline ends came to 9 bases. The CDR3 DNA sequence: TGCGCCAGCAGCCCCGGACAGAACTATGGCTACACCTTC. Protein product: CASSPGQNYGYTF.

V and J are TRBV14 and TRBJ2-7, with D possibly being TRBD1 (7 bases). Deletions cut 1 base from V and 4 bases from J, with 32 bases between. Germline values: CDR1 SGHDN, CDR2 FVKESK. The CDR3 extends over 21 amino acids. The chain's CDR3 is CASSQVALGGQRGLRLYEQYV. CDR3 in DNA: TGTGCCAGCAGCCAAGTCGCTTTGGGGGGCCAAAGGGGGCTTAGACTTTACGAGCAGTACGTC.

The V and J genes are TRBV5-6 and TRBJ2-1; 8 nucleotides agree with TRBD1. CDR3 length equals 19 residues. V was pared by 5 bases and J by 3 bases, with 19 bases of the junction left unmatched. CDR1 is SGHDT, CDR2 YYEEEE, per germline. The DNA for the CDR3 is TGTGCCAGCAGTTTCACTTACCGAAAGGACAGGGTCTTCTACAATGAGCAGTTCTTC. Protein sequence: CASSFTYRKDRVFYNEQFF.

The chain combines TRBV7-9 with TRBJ1-4, with 10 bases fitting TRBD1. The CDR3 sequence is 14 residues long. V dropped 6 bases and J dropped 4; count of bases not matched to a gene: 2. Germline assignment: CDR1 SEHNR and CDR2 FQNEAQ (reference sequence). CDR3 protein: CASSWDRGNEKLFF. Here the CDR3 DNA reads TGTGCCAGCAGTTGGGACAGGGGTAATGAAAAACTGTTTTTT.

The CDR3 coding sequence is TGCGCCAGCAGCCAGGGACCGGGACAGCACACAGATACGCAGTATTTT. Protein: CASSQGPGQHTDTQYF. This chain connects TRBV4-1 to TRBJ2-3; 7 positions agree with TRBD1. The ends lost 3 bases at V and 2 bases at J; junction bases unmatched: 8. Germline V gene lookup returns CDR1 MGHRA and CDR2 YSYEKL. This CDR3 is built from 16 residues.

The J gene is TRBJ2-3, the V gene TRBV9, with 12 bases identical to TRBD2. Germline trimming cut 3 bases from V and 3 bases from J; bases unmatched to any gene: 5. Germline loops: CDR1 SGDLS, CDR2 YYNGEE. The CDR3 runs to 16 residues. The CDR3 DNA sequence: TGTGCCAGCAGCGATCGACTAGCGGGAGTGACAGATACGCAGTATTTT. Protein product: CASSDRLAGVTDTQYF.

This chain uses TRBV4-1 with TRBJ2-5; 7 bases align to TRBD1. This CDR3 has 13 residues. With V trimmed by 4 bases and J by 7 bases, 6 bases remained unmatched. Germline V CDR1 and CDR2: MGHRA, YSYEKL. In DNA form, the CDR3 reads TGCGCCAGCAGCCCGACAGGGCCGGGGACCCAGTACTTC. Amino acids: CASSPTGPGTQYF.

The rearrangement links TRBV5-1 to TRBJ2-5; D is perhaps TRBD1 (5 bases). Germline V gene data show CDR1 as SGHRS and CDR2 as YFSETQ. This CDR3 comprises 14 residues. Between the trimmed V and J ends, which lost 0 bases and 5 bases, there was a span of 11 bases. The CDR3 reads CASSLGQMGETQYF. DNA of the CDR3: TGCGCCAGCAGCTTGGGACAGATGGGGGAGACCCAGTACTTC.

The V and J genes are TRBV10-2 and TRBJ2-2, with 10 positions matching TRBD1. Germline V gene sequence: CDR1 WSHSY, CDR2 SAAADI. This CDR3 comprises 16 residues. Trimming removed 0 bases from V and 6 bases from J; junction bases left unmatched: 4. CDR3 residues: CASSESRDRGAGELFF. The CDR3 DNA reads TGCGCCAGCAGTGAGTCGAGGGACAGGGGCGCCGGGGAGCTGTTTTTT.

In regard to this clone: One end of the junction does not line up with germline, which may come from a read error. The chain couples TRBV2 to TRBJ2-3; the match to TRBD1 covers 7 bases. The CDR3 has 13 amino acids. In germline, CDR1 is SNHLY, CDR2 FYNNEI. CDR3 region: CASSEGTAGTQYF. CDR3 coding DNA: TGTGCCAGCAGCGAAGGGACAGCCGGTACGCAGTATTTT.

The chain joins TRBV11-2 to TRBJ1-2; possibly TRBD1 for D (6 bases). The CDR3 runs 14 residues. V lost 5 bases and J 7 bases, leaving 17 bases between the germline ends. Germline CDR1 SGHAT, CDR2 FQNNGV. CDR3 in DNA: TGTGCCAGCAGCGGGGCCGGGGGGCGAAGTGGCTACACCTTC. Encoded protein: CASSGAGGRSGYTF.

The V gene is TRBV5-4, the J gene TRBJ1-5, with a possible D match to TRBD1 (6 bases). The CDR3 covers 13 residues. Trimming removed 2 bases from V and 6 bases from J, with 9 bases in between. Germline V gene data show CDR1 as SGHNT and CDR2 as YYREEE (reference sequence). The CDR3 region is CASSLDRTQPQHF. As DNA, the CDR3 is TGTGCCAGCAGCTTAGACAGGACTCAGCCCCAGCATTTT. The full variable domain, completed using reference TRBV5-4 and TRBJ1-5, is ETGVTQSPTHLIKTRGQQVTLRCSSQSGHNTVSWYQQALGQGPQFIFQYYREEENGRGNFPPRFSGLQFPNYSSELNVNALELDDSALYLCASSLDRTQPQHFGDGTRLSIL.

This chain connects TRBV5-6 to TRBJ1-5; 9 positions match TRBD1. CDR1 SGHDT and CDR2 YYEEEE come from the germline V gene. The J segment lost 2 bases and the V segment lost 4 bases, leaving 10 bases of the junction unmatched. The CDR3 has 17 amino acids. The CDR3 protein is CASSPGTGMSGNQPQHF. The CDR3 coding sequence is TGTGCCAGCAGCCCCGGGACAGGGATGAGTGGCAATCAGCCCCAGCATTTT.

The chain employs TRBV19 and TRBJ2-3; TRBD2 matches 9 bases. Germline V lookup: CDR1 LNHDA, CDR2 SQIVND (reference sequence). This CDR3 comprises 15 residues. V shed 4 bases and J 4 bases; nucleotides not matched to a gene: 6. The CDR3 spells CASSTSGTSPDTQYF. Here the CDR3 DNA reads TGTGCCAGTAGTACTTCCGGGACTAGCCCAGATACGCAGTATTTT.